This T cell receptor beta chain came from a study of blood T cell repertoires in COVID-19. Study-wide background: Samples of COVID-19 (acute and convalescent) were obtained from the United States, Italy and Spain.

In the original processing: Estimation of nucleated cell counts relied on the amplification of reference gene primers. Assay: immunoSEQ multiplex PCR; the TCRdb copy retains only in-frame clones and omits some. V, J and clone size derive from that table, while D and trimming were established from the DNA sequence. The sample lists about 160,000 clones, about 90% occurring once. Trimming cost V 2 bases and J 5 bases, with 9 bases left between them. CDR1 and CDR2 (germline): MNHEY, SVGEGT. The CDR3 totals 13 residues. Seattle enrolled patients during active infection and tracked them longitudinally. The sequence came from a man aged 30-40 years with COVID-19, enrolled during active disease. The sequencing sample was made of peripheral blood. This chain uses TRBV6-2 or TRBV6-3 with TRBJ1-1, with no clear D. The chain's CDR3 is CASSYNWATEAFF. The CDR3 DNA reads TGTGCCAGCAGTTACAATTGGGCGACTGAAGCTTTCTTT.